A selection of T cell receptor beta chains follows, all from one sample in a study of human T cells and chemical hapten exposure. TCRdb ran MiXCR on the RACE reads and lists one entry per CDR3 protein. The table records 71,000 or so distinct CDR3 sequences, about 9.4% of them present only once. The material was whole blood, obtained in connection with sensitization to the hapten diphenylcyclopropenone (DPC). The source of these receptors is a woman between 35 and 50 years old with alopecia areata. Some clones in this sample may be carry-over from other donors' samples. Both conserved end residues are part of each CDR3. A D gene is named only where the DNA matches it firmly. Clone size is not always given. Where it is, it says once, few, many or a class for expanded clones.

TRBJ2-5	few	NA	TRBV5-1	CASSPEEGWQETQYF	TGCGCCAGCAGCCCGGAAGAGGGGTGGCAAGAGACCCAGTACTTC
TRBJ1-6	many	NA	TRBV20-1	CSAREGATLPTSPLHF	TGCAGTGCTAGAGAGGGGGCGACCCTACCCACTTCACCCCTCCACTTT
TRBJ1-1	many	TRBD1	TRBV6-2/TRBV6-3	CASSSDREWITEAFF	TGTGCCAGCAGTTCCGACAGGGAATGGATCACTGAAGCTTTCTTT
TRBJ2-7	many	TRBD1	TRBV4-1	CASSLQAGTAKVYEQYF	TGCGCCAGCAGCCTACAAGCCGGGACAGCGAAGGTCTACGAGCAGTACTTC
TRBJ2-3	NA	NA	TRBV29-1	CSVEAVFPDTQYF	TGCAGCGTTGAAGCGGTATTCCCAGATACGCAGTATTTT
TRBJ2-3	many	TRBD2	TRBV11-2	CASSRGGASGITDTQYF	TGTGCCAGCAGCCGGGGGGGGGCTAGCGGAATCACAGATACGCAGTATTTT
TRBJ2-7	few	NA	TRBV11-2	CASSLDRFSTYEQYF	TGTGCCAGCAGCTTAGATCGGTTCAGCACCTACGAGCAGTACTTC
TRBJ2-3	few	TRBD2	TRBV3-1	CASSQVPGGTDTQYF	TGTGCCAGCAGCCAAGTCCCGGGGGGGACCGATACGCAGTATTTT
TRBJ1-4	NA	NA	TRBV12-3/TRBV12-4	CASSFTGEKLFF	TGTGCCAGCAGTTTTACCGGTGAAAAACTGTTTTTT
TRBJ1-5	many	TRBD1	TRBV18	CASSPGGNQPQHF	TGTGCCAGCTCGCCAGGGGGGAATCAGCCCCAGCATTTT
TRBJ1-2	many	TRBD1	TRBV6-2/TRBV6-3	CASRTGYYGYTF	TGTGCCAGCCGGACAGGCTACTATGGCTACACCTTC
TRBJ2-1	NA	TRBD2	TRBV7-9	CASSRDGTSYNEQFF	TGTGCCAGCAGCCGCGACGGGACTAGCTACAATGAGCAGTTCTTC
TRBJ1-1	few	NA	TRBV5-6	CASSWTENTEAFF	TGTGCCAGCAGCTGGACAGAAAACACTGAAGCTTTCTTT
TRBJ1-5	few	NA	TRBV10-3	CAISESAGSAQPQHF	TGTGCCATCAGTGAGTCGGCGGGGAGCGCTCAGCCCCAGCATTTT
TRBJ2-1	many	TRBD2	TRBV11-3	CASRRIGGDSYNEQFF	TGTGCCAGCAGAAGGATCGGGGGGGACTCCTACAATGAGCAGTTCTTC
TRBJ2-7	many	TRBD1	TRBV7-2	CASRRGGGPYEQYF	TGTGCCAGCAGAAGAGGGGGCGGGCCCTACGAGCAGTACTTC
TRBJ2-3	once	NA	TRBV14	CASSQGGGRTGTQYF	TGTGCCAGCAGCCAAGGAGGGGGGCGCACAGGTACGCAGTATTTT
TRBJ2-3	NA	NA	TRBV3-1	CASSQVTGVNTQYF	TGTGCCAGCAGCCAAGTAACCGGGGTTAATACGCAGTATTTT
TRBJ2-5	NA	NA	TRBV7-9	CASSLGLVETQYF	TGTGCCAGCAGCTTAGGGCTTGTAGAGACCCAGTACTTC
TRBJ1-2	many	NA	TRBV6-6	CASRRQVVDYGYTF	TGTGCCAGCAGACGACAGGTTGTGGACTATGGCTACACCTTC
TRBJ1-6	many	NA	TRBV10-3	CAISESGGSSYNSPLHF	TGTGCCATCAGTGAGTCTGGGGGGAGCTCCTATAATTCACCCCTCCACTTT
TRBJ1-1	few	TRBD1	TRBV29-1	CSGMTGPEAFF	TGCAGCGGGATGACAGGGCCTGAAGCTTTCTTT
TRBJ2-3	few	NA	TRBV7-2	CASSLGLDADTQYF	TGTGCCAGCAGCTTAGGACTAGATGCAGATACGCAGTATTTT
TRBJ1-1	NA	NA	TRBV20-1	CSAKRWEGTEAFF	TGCAGTGCTAAGAGGTGGGAGGGGACTGAAGCTTTCTTT
TRBJ2-7	NA	NA	TRBV7-2	CASSLVGTNSYEQYF	TGTGCCAGCAGCTTAGTGGGGACAAACTCCTACGAGCAGTACTTC
TRBJ1-2	many	NA	TRBV12-3/TRBV12-4	CASSFVMYGYTF	TGTGCCAGCAGTTTTGTCATGTATGGCTACACCTTC
TRBJ2-4	few	NA	TRBV11-2	CASSLAAGENIQYF	TGTGCCAGCAGCTTAGCCGCAGGGGAAAACATTCAGTACTTC
TRBJ1-2	many	TRBD1	TRBV6-6	CASSPTGGLVYGYTF	TGTGCCAGCAGTCCTACAGGGGGCTTGGTCTATGGCTACACCTTC
TRBJ2-2	NA	TRBD2	TRBV27	CASRSGLAGDTNTGELFF	TGTGCCAGCCGATCGGGACTAGCGGGGGACACTAACACCGGGGAGCTGTTTTTT
TRBJ2-3	NA	NA	TRBV7-9	CASSSQPGGLDSADTQYF	TGTGCCAGCAGCTCCCAGCCCGGGGGCCTCGATTCAGCAGATACGCAGTATTTT
TRBJ1-1	few	NA	TRBV29-1	CSVYHSRAQAFF	TGCAGCGTTTACCATTCAAGGGCACAGGCTTTCTTT
TRBJ2-1	many	TRBD2	TRBV9	CASSGTVLAASYNEQFF	TGTGCCAGCAGCGGTACAGTTCTAGCGGCCTCCTACAATGAGCAGTTCTTC
TRBJ2-7	few	NA	TRBV5-1	CASADEPGTVQF	TGCGCCAGCGCCGACGAGCCCGGGACGGTTCAGTTC
TRBJ2-3	many	TRBD2	TRBV6-6	CASTAGVEVNTQYF	TGTGCCAGCACGGCGGGGGTCGAAGTAAATACGCAGTATTTT
TRBJ2-3	NA	TRBD2	TRBV6-6	CASSLRRGSTDTQYF	TGTGCCAGCAGTTTGAGGCGGGGGAGCACAGATACGCAGTATTTT
TRBJ1-5	few	TRBD1	TRBV2	CASSEGQGSSVPQHF	TGTGCCAGCAGTGAGGGACAGGGTTCCTCAGTGCCCCAGCATTTT
TRBJ1-2	few	NA	TRBV5-4	CASSFLGQDLYGYTF	TGTGCCAGCAGCTTCCTAGGGCAGGACCTCTATGGCTACACCTTC
TRBJ2-1	few	NA	TRBV4-3	CASSQDWGRRARSYNEQFF	TGCGCCAGCAGCCAAGATTGGGGGCGACGGGCGAGGTCCTACAATGAGCAGTTCTTC
TRBJ2-7	NA	NA	TRBV7-6	CASSLFQGGEQYF	TGTGCCAGCAGCTTATTTCAGGGTGGCGAGCAGTACTTC
TRBJ1-3	NA	NA	TRBV6-5	CASSPQKQGTSGNTIYF	TGTGCCAGCAGCCCACAGAAACAGGGTACTTCTGGAAACACCATATATTTT
TRBJ2-2	NA	NA	TRBV5-5	CASSRDRITGELFF	TGTGCCAGCAGCCGCGACAGAATCACCGGGGAGCTGTTTTTT
TRBJ2-1	NA	NA	TRBV5-1	CASSLHSSYNEQFF	TGCGCCAGCAGCCTTCATAGCTCCTACAATGAGCAGTTCTTC
TRBJ2-7	few	TRBD2	TRBV20-1	CSARRQGGNEQYF	TGCAGTGCTAGACGGCAGGGAGGGAACGAGCAGTACTTC
TRBJ2-7	many	NA	TRBV29-1	CSVALAGPYEQYF	TGCAGCGTTGCGTTAGCAGGTCCCTACGAGCAGTACTTC
TRBJ2-2	many	TRBD2	TRBV4-3	CASSQGTSGGAFGELFF	TGCGCCAGCAGCCAAGGGACTAGCGGGGGGGCCTTCGGGGAGCTGTTTTTT
TRBJ2-5	few	NA	TRBV6-2/TRBV6-3	CASTFTFPRAETQYF	TGTGCCAGCACGTTTACTTTCCCTAGGGCGGAGACCCAGTACTTC
TRBJ2-7	NA	NA	TRBV4-1	CASSQGTALPYEQYF	TGCGCCAGCAGCCAAGGGACAGCGCTACCCTACGAGCAGTACTTC
TRBJ2-1	NA	TRBD1	TRBV7-6	CASSRGTGVINYNEQFF	TGTGCCAGCAGCAGGGGGACAGGGGTAATCAATTACAATGAGCAGTTCTTC
TRBJ2-7	many	NA	TRBV7-2	CASSPSYEQYF	TGTGCCAGCAGCCCATCCTACGAGCAGTACTTC
TRBJ2-3	few	NA	TRBV3-1	CASSHQTGGTDTQYF	TGTGCCAGCAGCCACCAGACTGGAGGCACAGATACGCAGTATTTT
TRBJ1-4	NA	TRBD1	TRBV5-4	CVSSTGQGREKLFF	TGTGTCAGCAGCACCGGACAGGGACGTGAAAAACTGTTTTTT
TRBJ1-1	many	NA	TRBV18	CASSPPGRMSGTEAFF	TGTGCCAGCTCACCACCGGGACGCATGTCTGGCACTGAAGCTTTCTTT
TRBJ2-3	NA	NA	TRBV4-1	CASSPSKGADTQYF	TGCGCCAGCAGCCCCTCCAAAGGGGCAGATACGCAGTATTTT
TRBJ2-3	NA	NA	TRBV20-1	CSASGATDTQYF	TGCAGTGCTAGCGGGGCCACAGATACGCAGTATTTT
TRBJ1-1	many	NA	TRBV5-1	CASSIHSMNTEAFF	TGCGCCAGCAGTATTCACAGCATGAACACTGAAGCTTTCTTT
TRBJ2-7	few	NA	TRBV6-5	CASSSRDISYEQYF	TGTGCCAGCAGTTCTCGGGACATCTCCTACGAGCAGTACTTC
TRBJ1-1	NA	NA	TRBV7-2	CASSRTRPMNTEAFF	TGTGCCAGCAGTCGTACAAGGCCTATGAACACTGAAGCTTTCTTT
TRBJ2-7	many	NA	TRBV29-1	CSSEGPEQYF	TGCAGCTCAGAAGGTCCCGAGCAGTACTTC
TRBJ1-2	many	NA	TRBV5-5	CASSQDSSYGYTF	TGTGCCAGCAGCCAAGACAGTTCCTATGGCTACACCTTC